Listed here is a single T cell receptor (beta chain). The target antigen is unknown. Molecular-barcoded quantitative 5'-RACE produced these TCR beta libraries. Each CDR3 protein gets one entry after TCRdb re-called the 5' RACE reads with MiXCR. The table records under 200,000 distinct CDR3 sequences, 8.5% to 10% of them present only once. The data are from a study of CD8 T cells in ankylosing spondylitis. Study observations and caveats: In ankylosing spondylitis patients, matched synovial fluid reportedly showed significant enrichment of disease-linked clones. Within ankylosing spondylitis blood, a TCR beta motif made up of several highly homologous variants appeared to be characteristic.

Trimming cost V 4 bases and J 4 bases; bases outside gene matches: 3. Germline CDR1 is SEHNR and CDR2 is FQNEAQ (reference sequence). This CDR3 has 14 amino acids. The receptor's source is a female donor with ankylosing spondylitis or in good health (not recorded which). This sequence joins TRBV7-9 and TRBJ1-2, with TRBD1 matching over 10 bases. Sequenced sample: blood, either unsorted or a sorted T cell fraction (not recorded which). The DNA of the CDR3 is TGTGCCAGCAGCTCTTGGACAGGGGGCTATGGCTACACCTTC. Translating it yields CASSSWTGGYGYTF. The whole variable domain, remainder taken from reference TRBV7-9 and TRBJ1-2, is DTGVSQNPRHKITKRGQNVTFRCDPISEHNRLYWYRQTLGQGPEFLTYFQNEAQLEKSRLLSDRFSAERPKGSFSTLEIQRTEQGDSAMYLCASSSWTGGYGYTFGSGTRLTVV.